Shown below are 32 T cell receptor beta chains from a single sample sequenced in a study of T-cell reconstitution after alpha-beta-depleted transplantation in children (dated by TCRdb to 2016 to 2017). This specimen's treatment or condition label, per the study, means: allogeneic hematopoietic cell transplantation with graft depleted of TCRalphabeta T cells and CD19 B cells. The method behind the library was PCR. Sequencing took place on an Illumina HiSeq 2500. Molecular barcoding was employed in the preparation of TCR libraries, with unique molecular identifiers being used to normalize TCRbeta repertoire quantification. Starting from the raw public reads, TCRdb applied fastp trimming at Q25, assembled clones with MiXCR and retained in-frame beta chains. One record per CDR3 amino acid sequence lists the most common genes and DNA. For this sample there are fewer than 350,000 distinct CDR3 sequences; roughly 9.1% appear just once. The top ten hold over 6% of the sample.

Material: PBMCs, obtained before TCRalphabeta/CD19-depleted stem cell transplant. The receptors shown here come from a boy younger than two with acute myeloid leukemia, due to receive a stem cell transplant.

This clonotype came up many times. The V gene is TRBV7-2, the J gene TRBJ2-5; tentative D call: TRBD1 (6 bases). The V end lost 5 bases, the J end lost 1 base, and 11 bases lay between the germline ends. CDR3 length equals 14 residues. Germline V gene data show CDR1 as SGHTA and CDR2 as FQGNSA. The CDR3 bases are TGTGCCAGCAGCCAGGGACACCCCCAAGAGACCCAGTACTTC. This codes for CASSQGHPQETQYF.

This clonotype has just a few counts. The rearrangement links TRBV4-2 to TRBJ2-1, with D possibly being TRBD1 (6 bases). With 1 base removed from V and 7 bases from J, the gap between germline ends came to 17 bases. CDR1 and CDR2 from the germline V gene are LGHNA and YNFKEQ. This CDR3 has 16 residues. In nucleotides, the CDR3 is TGTGCCAGCAGCCAAGGGAGGCCAGGGGCAGGGAATGAGCAGTTCTTC. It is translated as CASSQGRPGAGNEQFF.

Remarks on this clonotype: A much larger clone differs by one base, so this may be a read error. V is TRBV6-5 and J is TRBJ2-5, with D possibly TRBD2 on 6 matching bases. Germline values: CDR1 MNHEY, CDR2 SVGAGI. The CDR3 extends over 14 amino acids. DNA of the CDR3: TGTGCCTGCAGTTACTCGACTAGCCAAGAGACCCAGTACTTC. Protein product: CACSYSTSQETQYF.

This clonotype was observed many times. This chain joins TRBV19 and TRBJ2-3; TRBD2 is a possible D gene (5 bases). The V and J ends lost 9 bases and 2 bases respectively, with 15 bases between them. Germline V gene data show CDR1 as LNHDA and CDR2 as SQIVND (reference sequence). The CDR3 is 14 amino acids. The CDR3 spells CASNREPHTDTQYF. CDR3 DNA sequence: TGTGCCAGCAATCGGGAACCCCACACAGATACGCAGTATTTT.

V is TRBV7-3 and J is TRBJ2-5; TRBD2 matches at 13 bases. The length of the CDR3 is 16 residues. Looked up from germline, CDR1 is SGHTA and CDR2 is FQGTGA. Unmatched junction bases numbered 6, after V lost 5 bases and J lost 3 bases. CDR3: CASSPNGLAGEETQYF. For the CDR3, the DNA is TGTGCCAGCAGCCCAAACGGACTAGCGGGAGAAGAGACCCAGTACTTC.

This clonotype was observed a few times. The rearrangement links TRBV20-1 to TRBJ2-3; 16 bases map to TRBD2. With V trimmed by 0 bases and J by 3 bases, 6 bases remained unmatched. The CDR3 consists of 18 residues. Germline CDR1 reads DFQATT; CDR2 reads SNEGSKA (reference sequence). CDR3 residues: CSARDLQGLAGGTDTQYF. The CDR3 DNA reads TGCAGTGCTAGAGATCTCCAGGGACTAGCGGGAGGGACAGATACGCAGTATTTT.

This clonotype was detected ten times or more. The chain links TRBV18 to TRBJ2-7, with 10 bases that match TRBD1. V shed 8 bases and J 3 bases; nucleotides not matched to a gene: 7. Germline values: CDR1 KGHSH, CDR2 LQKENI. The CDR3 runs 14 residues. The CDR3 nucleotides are TGTGCCAGCGCCCCGGGACAGGGGATCTACGAGCAGTACTTC. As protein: CASAPGQGIYEQYF.

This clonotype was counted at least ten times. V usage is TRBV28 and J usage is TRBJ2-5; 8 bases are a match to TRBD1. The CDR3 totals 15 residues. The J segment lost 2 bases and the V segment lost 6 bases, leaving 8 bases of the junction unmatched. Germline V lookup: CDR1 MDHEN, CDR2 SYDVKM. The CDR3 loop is CASRPYRGRQETQYF. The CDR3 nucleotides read TGTGCCAGCAGGCCTTACAGGGGGAGGCAAGAGACCCAGTACTTC.

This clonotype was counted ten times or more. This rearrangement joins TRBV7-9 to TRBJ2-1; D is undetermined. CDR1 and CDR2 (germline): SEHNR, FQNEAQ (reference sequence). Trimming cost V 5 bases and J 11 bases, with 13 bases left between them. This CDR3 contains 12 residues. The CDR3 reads CASSQMPPQQFF. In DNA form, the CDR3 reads TGTGCCAGCAGCCAGATGCCCCCCCAGCAGTTCTTC.

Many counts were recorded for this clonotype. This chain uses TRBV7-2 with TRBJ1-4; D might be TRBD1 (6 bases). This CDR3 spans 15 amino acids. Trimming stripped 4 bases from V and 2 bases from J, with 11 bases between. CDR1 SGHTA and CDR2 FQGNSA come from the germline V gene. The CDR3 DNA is TGTGCCAGCAGCTCACAGGGATCGACTAATGAAAAACTGTTTTTT. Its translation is CASSSQGSTNEKLFF.

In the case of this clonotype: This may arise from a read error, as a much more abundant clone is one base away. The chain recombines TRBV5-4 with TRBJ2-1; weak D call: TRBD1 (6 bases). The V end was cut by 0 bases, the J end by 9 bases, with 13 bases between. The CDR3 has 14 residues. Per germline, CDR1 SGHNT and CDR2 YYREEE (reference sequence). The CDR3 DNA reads TGTGCCAGCAGCTTGGCCGGGACATGGGGTGAGCAGTTCTTC. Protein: CASSLAGTWGEQFF.

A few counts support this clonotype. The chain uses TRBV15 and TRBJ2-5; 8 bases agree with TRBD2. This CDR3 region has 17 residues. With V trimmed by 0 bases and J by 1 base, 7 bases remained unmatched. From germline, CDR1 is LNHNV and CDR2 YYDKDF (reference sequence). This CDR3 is CATSRDRGGDLQETQYF. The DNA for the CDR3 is TGTGCCACCAGCAGAGATCGGGGGGGAGACCTCCAAGAGACCCAGTACTTC.

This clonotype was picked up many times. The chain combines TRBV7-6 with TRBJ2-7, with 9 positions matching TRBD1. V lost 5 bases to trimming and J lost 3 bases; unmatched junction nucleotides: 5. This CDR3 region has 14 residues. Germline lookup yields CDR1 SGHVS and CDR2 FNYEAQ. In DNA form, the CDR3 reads TGTGCCAGCAGCCCAGGACAGGGGATCTACGAGCAGTACTTC. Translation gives CASSPGQGIYEQYF.

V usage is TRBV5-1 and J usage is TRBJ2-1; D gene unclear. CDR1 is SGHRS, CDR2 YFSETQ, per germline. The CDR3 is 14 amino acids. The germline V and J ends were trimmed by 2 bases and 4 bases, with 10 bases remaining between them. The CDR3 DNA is TGCGCCAGCAGCTTTTTAGGAGTTTACAATGAGCAGTTCTTC. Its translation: CASSFLGVYNEQFF.

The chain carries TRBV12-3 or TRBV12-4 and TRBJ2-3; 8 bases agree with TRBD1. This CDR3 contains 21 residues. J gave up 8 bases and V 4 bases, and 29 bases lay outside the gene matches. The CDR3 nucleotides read TGTGCCAGCAGTTCAAGACAGGGGCCCCGGACCCTCCACAGATATCTTGGTACGCAGTATTTT. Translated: CASSSRQGPRTLHRYLGTQYF.

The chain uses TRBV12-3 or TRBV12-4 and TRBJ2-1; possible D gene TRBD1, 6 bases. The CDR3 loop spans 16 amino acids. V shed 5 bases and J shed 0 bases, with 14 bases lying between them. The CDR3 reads CASSVEGQYSYNEQFF. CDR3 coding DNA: TGTGCCAGCAGTGTGGAAGGACAGTACTCCTACAATGAGCAGTTCTTC.

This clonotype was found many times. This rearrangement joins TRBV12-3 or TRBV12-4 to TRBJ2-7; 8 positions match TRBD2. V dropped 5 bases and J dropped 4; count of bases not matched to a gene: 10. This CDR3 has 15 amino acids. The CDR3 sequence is CASSHPGTRTYEQYF. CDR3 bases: TGTGCCAGCAGTCATCCCGGGACTAGGACTTACGAGCAGTACTTC.

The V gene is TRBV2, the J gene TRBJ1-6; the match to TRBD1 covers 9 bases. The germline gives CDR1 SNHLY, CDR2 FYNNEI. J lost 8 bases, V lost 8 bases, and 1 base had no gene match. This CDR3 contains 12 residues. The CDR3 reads CASGQGHSPLHF. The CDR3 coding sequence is TGTGCCAGCGGACAGGGGCATTCACCCCTCCACTTT.

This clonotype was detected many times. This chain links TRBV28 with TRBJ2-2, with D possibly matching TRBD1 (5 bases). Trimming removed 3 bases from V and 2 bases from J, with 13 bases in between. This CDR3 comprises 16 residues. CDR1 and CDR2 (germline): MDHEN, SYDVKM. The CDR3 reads CASSFTGVSNTGELFF. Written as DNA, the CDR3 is TGTGCCAGCAGTTTTACAGGAGTAAGCAACACCGGGGAGCTGTTTTTT.

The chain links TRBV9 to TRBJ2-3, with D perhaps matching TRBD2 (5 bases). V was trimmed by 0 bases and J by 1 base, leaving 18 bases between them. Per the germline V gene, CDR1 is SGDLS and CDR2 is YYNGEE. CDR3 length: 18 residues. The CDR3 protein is CASSVEARGPVRTDTQYF. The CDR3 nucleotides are TGTGCCAGCAGCGTAGAGGCGCGAGGGCCTGTACGCACAGATACGCAGTATTTT.

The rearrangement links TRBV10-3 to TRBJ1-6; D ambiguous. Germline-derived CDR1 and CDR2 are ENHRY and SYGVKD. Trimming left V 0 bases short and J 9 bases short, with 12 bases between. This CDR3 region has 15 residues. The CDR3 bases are TGTGCCATCAGTGAGTCCCCCGAATTTGCTTCACCCCTCCACTTT. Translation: CAISESPEFASPLHF.

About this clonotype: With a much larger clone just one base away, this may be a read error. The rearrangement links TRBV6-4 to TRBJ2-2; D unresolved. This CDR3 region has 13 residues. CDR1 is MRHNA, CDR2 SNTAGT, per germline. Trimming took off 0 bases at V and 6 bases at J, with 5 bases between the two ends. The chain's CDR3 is CASSDSPAGELFF. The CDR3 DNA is TGTGCCAGCAGTGACTCTCCAGCCGGGGAGCTGTTTTTT.

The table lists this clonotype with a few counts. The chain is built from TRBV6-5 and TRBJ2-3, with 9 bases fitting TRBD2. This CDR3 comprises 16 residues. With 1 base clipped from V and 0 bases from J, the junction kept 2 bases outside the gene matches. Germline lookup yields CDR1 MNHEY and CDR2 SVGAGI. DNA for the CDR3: TGTGCCAGCAGTTACTGGCGGGGGGGCAGCACAGATACGCAGTATTTT. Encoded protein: CASSYWRGGSTDTQYF.

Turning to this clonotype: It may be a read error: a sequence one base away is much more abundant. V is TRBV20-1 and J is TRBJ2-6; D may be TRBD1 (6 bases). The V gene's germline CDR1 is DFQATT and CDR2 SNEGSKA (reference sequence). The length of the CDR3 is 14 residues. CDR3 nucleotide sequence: TGCAGTGCTCCGTCAGGGGCTGGGGCCAAAGTCCTGACTTTC. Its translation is CSAPSGAGAKVLTF.

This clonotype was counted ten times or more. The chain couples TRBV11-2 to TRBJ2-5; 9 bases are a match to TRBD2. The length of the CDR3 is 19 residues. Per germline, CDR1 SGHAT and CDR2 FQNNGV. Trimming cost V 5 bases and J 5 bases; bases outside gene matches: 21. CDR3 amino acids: CASSVGGLAGFTAGETQYF. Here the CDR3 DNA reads TGTGCCAGCAGCGTTGGGGGCCTAGCGGGGTTCACTGCCGGGGAGACCCAGTACTTC.

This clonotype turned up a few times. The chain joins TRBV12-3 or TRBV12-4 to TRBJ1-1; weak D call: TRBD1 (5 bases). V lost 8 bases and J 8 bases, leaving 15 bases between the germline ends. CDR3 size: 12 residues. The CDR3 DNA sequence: TGTGCCAGCTCCATACAAAGGACAGAAGCTTTCTTT. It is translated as CASSIQRTEAFF.

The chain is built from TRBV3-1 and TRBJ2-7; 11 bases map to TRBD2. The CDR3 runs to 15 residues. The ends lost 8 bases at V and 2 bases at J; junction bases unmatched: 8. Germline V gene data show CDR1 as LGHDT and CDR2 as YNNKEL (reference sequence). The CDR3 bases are TGTGCCAGCCGCCGGGGGACTAGCGGACCCTACGAGCAGTACTTC. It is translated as CASRRGTSGPYEQYF.

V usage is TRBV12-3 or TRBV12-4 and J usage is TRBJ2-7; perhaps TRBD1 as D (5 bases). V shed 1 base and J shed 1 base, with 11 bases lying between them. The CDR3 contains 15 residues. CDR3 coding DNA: TGTGCCAGCAGTTTAGTAGGGGCTAGATCCTACGAGCAGTACTTC. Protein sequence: CASSLVGARSYEQYF.

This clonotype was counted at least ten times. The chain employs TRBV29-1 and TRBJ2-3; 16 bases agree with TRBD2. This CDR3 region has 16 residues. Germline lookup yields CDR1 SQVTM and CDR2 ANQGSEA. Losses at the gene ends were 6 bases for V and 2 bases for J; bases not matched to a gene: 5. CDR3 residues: CSVSGTSGGDTDTQYF. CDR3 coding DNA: TGCAGCGTCTCCGGGACTAGCGGGGGGGACACAGATACGCAGTATTTT.

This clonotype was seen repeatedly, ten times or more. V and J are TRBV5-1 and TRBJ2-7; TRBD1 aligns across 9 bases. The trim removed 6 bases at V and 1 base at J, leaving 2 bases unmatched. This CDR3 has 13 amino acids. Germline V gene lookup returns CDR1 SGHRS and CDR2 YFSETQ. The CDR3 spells CASTGTGSYEQYF. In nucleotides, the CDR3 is TGCGCCAGCACCGGGACAGGGTCCTACGAGCAGTACTTC.

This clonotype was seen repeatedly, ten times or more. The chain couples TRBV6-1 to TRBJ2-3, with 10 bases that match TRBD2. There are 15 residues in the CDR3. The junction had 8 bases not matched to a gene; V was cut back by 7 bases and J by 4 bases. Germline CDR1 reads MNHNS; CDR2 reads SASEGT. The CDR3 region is CASTISGGGADTQYF. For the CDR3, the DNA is TGTGCCAGCACGATAAGCGGGGGGGGCGCAGATACGCAGTATTTT.

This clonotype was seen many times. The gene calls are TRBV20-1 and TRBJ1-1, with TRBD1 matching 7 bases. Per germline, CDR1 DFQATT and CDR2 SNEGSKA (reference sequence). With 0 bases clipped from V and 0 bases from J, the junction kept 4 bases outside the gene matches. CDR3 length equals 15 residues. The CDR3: CSAREGTVMNTEAFF. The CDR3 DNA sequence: TGCAGTGCTAGAGAGGGGACAGTAATGAACACTGAAGCTTTCTTT.